This T cell receptor beta chain was sequenced during a study of glioma-infiltrating T cells after dendritic cell vaccination. Regarding the study as a whole: Only a small number of patients had complete blood and tumor samples. No direct clonality-survival link was found; a diverse polyclonal response may matter.

To note about this clone: Its antigen remains unknown.

Using immunoSEQ multiplex PCR, the repertoire was profiled, and TCRdb retains in-frame clones only, with some absent. The sample lists more than 85,000 clones; around 91% were seen once. The time point is: after dendritic cell vaccination, including at tumor progression/relapse. All glioblastoma patients lacked an isocitrate dehydrogenase mutation. V was cut by 8 bases and J by 3 bases, with 11 bases left in between. The CDR3 has 12 residues. Germline V lookup: CDR1 SNHLY, CDR2 FYNNEI. The TCR sequence derives from a human donor with glioblastoma. The sample in question was blood, obtained after dendritic cell vaccination. The V call is TRBV2, the J call TRBJ2-7, with D maybe TRBD2 (6 bases). Here the CDR3 reads CASGRRVYEQYF. CDR3 DNA: TGTGCCAGCGGGAGGAGGGTCTACGAGCAGTACTTC.